Below are 13 T cell receptor beta chains sequenced from a single sample in a study of blood T cell repertoires in COVID-19. Using immunoSEQ multiplex PCR, the repertoire was profiled, and TCRdb retains in-frame clones only, with some absent. The sample includes under 85,000 clones, more than 75% of them seen just once. The specimen sequenced was peripheral blood. These receptors all come from a man aged 35-49 years with COVID-19, enrolled during active disease.

The chain is built from TRBV6-5 and TRBJ2-1, with TRBD1 matching over 10 bases. Germline CDR1 MNHEY, CDR2 SVGAGI. CDR3 length: 15 amino acids. J was trimmed by 8 bases and V by 7 bases; bases with no gene match: 11. The CDR3 sequence is CASTPRRDRGHEQFF. The CDR3 DNA follows: TGTGCCAGCACCCCCCGGCGGGACAGGGGACATGAGCAGTTCTTC.

This rearrangement joins TRBV3-1 (or the pseudogene TRBV3-2) to TRBJ1-5; D may be TRBD1 (6 bases). V lost 0 bases, J lost 6 bases, and 12 bases lay in between. The V gene's germline CDR1 is LGHDT and CDR2 YNNKEL (reference sequence). The CDR3 length is 15 residues. This CDR3 reads CASSQDATGSQPQHF. CDR3 coding DNA: TGTGCCAGCAGCCAAGACGCGACAGGTAGTCAGCCCCAGCATTTT.

The V gene is TRBV2, the J gene TRBJ1-5; D gene uncertain. V was clipped by 8 bases and J by 0 bases, with 11 bases between them. Germline V lookup: CDR1 SNHLY, CDR2 FYNNEI. The length of the CDR3 is 14 residues. CDR3 loop: CASAGMYSNQPQHF. The CDR3 region has the DNA TGTGCCAGCGCGGGCATGTATAGCAATCAGCCCCAGCATTTT.

The V gene is TRBV2, the J gene TRBJ2-7; the match to TRBD2 covers 7 bases. V gave up 11 bases and J gave up 5 bases; unmatched junction bases: 6. The CDR3 has 11 residues. Germline CDR1 SNHLY, CDR2 FYNNEI. CDR3 residues: CASTAGNEQYF. The CDR3 DNA sequence: TGTGCCTCCACAGCGGGGAACGAGCAGTACTTC.

The gene calls are TRBV10-3 and TRBJ1-2, with 10 bases aligning to TRBD1. CDR1 is ENHRY, CDR2 SYGVKD, per germline. The CDR3 length is 13 residues. The J segment lost 2 bases and the V segment lost 9 bases, leaving 3 bases of the junction unmatched. The CDR3 DNA follows: TGTGCCATAGGGACAGGGGAAAACTATGGCTACACCTTC. Translating it yields CAIGTGENYGYTF.

This clone has just a few counts. V usage is TRBV24-1 and J usage is TRBJ2-7; D is perhaps TRBD2 (5 bases). This CDR3 has 14 amino acids. Trimming removed 0 bases at V and 7 bases at J, with 12 bases between. Germline V gene data show CDR1 as KGHDR and CDR2 as SFDVKD. In DNA form, the CDR3 reads TGTGCCACCAGTGATTTGAGACTACGAAGTGAGCAGTACTTC. Amino acid sequence: CATSDLRLRSEQYF.

The rearrangement uses TRBV28 and TRBJ2-7; D may be TRBD1 (7 bases). This CDR3 has 16 amino acids. Per the germline V gene, CDR1 is MDHEN and CDR2 is SYDVKM. Trimming removed 3 bases from V and 6 bases from J, with 21 bases in between. DNA for the CDR3: TGTGCCAGCAGTTTGGAGGGCGGGACAGTCTGGGGCGAGCAGTACTTC. It specifies CASSLEGGTVWGEQYF.

The rearrangement joins TRBV10-3 to TRBJ2-3; TRBD2 is a possible D gene (6 bases). Germline V lookup: CDR1 ENHRY, CDR2 SYGVKD. The V and J ends lost 6 bases and 3 bases respectively, with 19 bases between them. The CDR3 loop spans 16 amino acids. The CDR3 protein is CAISGAGRSITDTQYF. The CDR3 nucleotides are TGTGCCATCAGCGGTGCGGGGCGCTCAATTACAGATACGCAGTATTTT.

The chain has TRBV6-5 and TRBJ1-5, with 7 bases fitting TRBD1. V dropped 3 bases and J dropped 5; count of bases not matched to a gene: 7. CDR1 and CDR2 (germline): MNHEY, SVGAGI. The CDR3 runs to 15 residues. In DNA form, the CDR3 reads TGTGCCAGCAGTTATTCTCGACAGGGTGATCAGCCCCAGCATTTT. This encodes CASSYSRQGDQPQHF.

This clone was seen a handful of times. The V gene is TRBV19, the J gene TRBJ1-4; weak D call: TRBD1 (6 bases). The germline CDR1 and CDR2 sequences are LNHDA and SQIVND (reference sequence). Trimming removed 9 bases at V and 5 bases at J, with 16 bases between. The CDR3 has 14 amino acids. The CDR3 DNA follows: TGTGCCAGCTCTTGGGACAATTCAAATGAAAAACTGTTTTTT. Its translation is CASSWDNSNEKLFF. Combining the CDR3 with reference TRBV19 and TRBJ1-4 gives the whole variable domain DGGITQSPKYLFRKEGQNVTLSCEQNLNHDAMYWYRQDPGQGLRLIYYSQIVNDFQKGDIAEGYSVSREKKESFPLTVTSAQKNPTAFYLCASSWDNSNEKLFFGSGTQLSVL.

This clone was seen only once. CDR3 nucleotide sequence: TGCAGCGCCGACCCCCCGGAGAGAGCTAACTATGGCTACACCTTC. Protein sequence: CSADPPERANYGYTF. The V gene is TRBV29-1, the J gene TRBJ1-2, with D hard to call. CDR1 SQVTM and CDR2 ANQGSEA come from the germline V gene. The V gene lost 7 bases and the J gene lost 0 bases, with 18 bases spanning the gap. The CDR3 is 15 residues long.

The gene calls are TRBV28 and TRBJ1-5, with D possibly being TRBD1 (5 bases). CDR3 length equals 13 residues. CDR1 MDHEN and CDR2 SYDVKM come from the germline V gene. The CDR3 nucleotides read TGTAGCGTTCGGGGGGGAAGCAATCAGCCCCAGCATTTT. Protein product: CSVRGGSNQPQHF.

The V call is TRBV5-1, the J call TRBJ1-1; no reliable D call. Trimming shortened V by 4 bases and J by 3 bases, and 10 bases separated the two germline ends. Germline loops: CDR1 SGHRS, CDR2 YFSETQ. The CDR3 is 13 residues long. The CDR3 loop is CASSPGGDTEAFF. The DNA for the CDR3 is TGCGCCAGCAGCCCGGGCGGGGACACTGAAGCTTTCTTT.